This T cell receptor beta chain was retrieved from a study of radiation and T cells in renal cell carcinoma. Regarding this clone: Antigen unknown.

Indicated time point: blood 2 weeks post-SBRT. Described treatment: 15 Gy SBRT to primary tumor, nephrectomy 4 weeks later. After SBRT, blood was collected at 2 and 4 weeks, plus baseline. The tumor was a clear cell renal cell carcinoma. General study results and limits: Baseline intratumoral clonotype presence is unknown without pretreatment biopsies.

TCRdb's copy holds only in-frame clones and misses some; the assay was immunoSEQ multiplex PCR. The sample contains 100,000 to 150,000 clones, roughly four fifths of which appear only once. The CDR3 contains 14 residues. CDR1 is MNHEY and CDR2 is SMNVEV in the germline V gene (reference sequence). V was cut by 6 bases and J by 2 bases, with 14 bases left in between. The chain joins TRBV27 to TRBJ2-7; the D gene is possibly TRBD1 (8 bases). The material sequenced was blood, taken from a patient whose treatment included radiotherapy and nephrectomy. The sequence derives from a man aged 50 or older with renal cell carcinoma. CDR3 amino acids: CASRLQGGAYEQYF. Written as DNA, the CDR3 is TGTGCCAGCAGGTTACAGGGGGGGGCCTACGAGCAGTACTTC.